This TCR beta chain derives from a study of response to subunit inactivated influenza vaccine. This clonotype was seen a few times. Antigen specificity is unknown. MiXCR, applied by TCRdb to the RT-PCR reads, yields one record per CDR3 protein. The sample contains around 530,000 distinct CDR3 sequences, approximately 15% of which appear only once. General study findings and limits: Researchers suggested that each seasonal influenza vaccination recruits few new T cells.

From germline, CDR1 is SGHTA and CDR2 FQGNSA. The CDR3 totals 13 residues. Trimming shortened V by 5 bases and J by 6 bases, and 13 bases separated the two germline ends. The source was CD4+ T cells sorted from PBMCs, collected around 25 months after vaccination. This TCR was sampled from a man aged 50 to 69 who received an inactivated influenza vaccine. V is TRBV7-2 and J is TRBJ1-1, with D uncertain. CDR3 residues: CASSRGMKAEAFF. The DNA for the CDR3 is TGTGCCAGCAGCCGCGGGATGAAGGCTGAAGCTTTCTTT.